The sequence of this T cell receptor (beta chain) was determined in a study of CD4 and CD8 cells across lung adenocarcinoma regions. Per germline, CDR1 GTSNPN and CDR2 SVGIG (reference sequence). The length of the CDR3 is 16 residues. Donors had localized lung adenocarcinoma, a non-small cell lung cancer. TCRdb re-called the PCR reads with MiXCR, one entry per CDR3 protein. The sample records more than 7,500 distinct CDR3 sequences, roughly 49% being singletons. This clonotype was found a few times. The sequenced material came from CD8+ T cells from the margin of a lung tumor. The sequence was collected from a female donor with lung adenocarcinoma. The CD4 and CD8 labels of this study may be unreliable. The chain joins TRBV30 to TRBJ2-3; D is unresolved. The J call may be incorrect, as the DNA end agrees better with TRBJ2-5. CDR3 DNA sequence: TGTGCCTGGAGTGTACCTCGAGCAGCCCATCAGGAGACCCAGTACTTC. Amino acid sequence: CAWSVPRAAHQETQYF.